One sample yielded the 2 T cell receptor beta chains listed below, sequenced in a study of OX40 agonist ivuxolimab in advanced cancers. Method: immunoSEQ multiplex PCR; TCRdb's copy keeps in-frame clones and lacks some. The data contain 55,000 to 75,000 clones, 86% of them singletons. Sequencing was performed on CD4+ or CD8+ T cells sorted from blood, taken in a trial of the OX40 agonist ivuxolimab. Source of these receptors: an adult with an advanced solid tumor such as melanoma, head and neck, liver or kidney cancer.

This clone has a handful of counts. The chain carries TRBV7-2 and TRBJ2-7, with D unresolved. Germline V gene lookup returns CDR1 SGHTA and CDR2 FQGNSA. The CDR3 has 12 residues. The V end lost 0 bases, the J end lost 2 bases, and 2 bases lay between the germline ends. This CDR3 is CASSLAPYEQYF. DNA for the CDR3: TGTGCCAGCAGCTTAGCCCCCTACGAGCAGTACTTC.

Note on this clone: Its ends do not fully match the called genes, so a read error is possible. J is TRBJ1-2 and V is TRBV19, with a tentative D call TRBD1 (5 bases). This CDR3 has 15 amino acids. Germline CDR1 reads LNHDA; CDR2 reads SQIVND (reference sequence). The CDR3 here is CASSVESQDNYGYTF. The CDR3 DNA follows: TGTGCCAGTAGTGTAGAGTCACAGGATAACTATGGCTACACCTTC.